The clone carrying this TCR beta chain was counted between two and nine times. This table comes from immunoSEQ multiplex PCR, and its TCRdb copy is limited to in-frame clones, with some not included. The sample has about 130,000 clones, approximately 80% seen once; the top ten hold 3.8%. The record originates from a study of blood T cell repertoires in COVID-19. Study at large: Sites in the United States, Italy and Spain provided acute and convalescent COVID-19 samples. PBMCs, B-cell-depleted T cells, or T cells provided the cDNA or gDNA that made up the material.

CDR1 is LNHDA, CDR2 SQIVND, per germline (reference sequence). V shed 4 bases and J 2 bases; nucleotides not matched to a gene: 1. CDR3 length equals 14 residues. The chain couples TRBV19 to TRBJ1-5; TRBD1 aligns across 8 bases. The sequenced sample was peripheral blood. The clonotype originates from a woman between 50 and 59 years old with acute or convalescent COVID-19. CDR3 DNA: TGTGCCAGTAGTACGGGACAGGGCAATCAGCCCCAGCATTTT. Its translation is CASSTGQGNQPQHF.